This entry concerns a single T cell receptor (beta chain). Its antigen is currently unknown. The data belong to a study of cytomegalovirus exposure and HLA in healthy donors. Study-wide points: Listed as cytomegalovirus-associated were 164 TCR beta chains.

V shed 4 bases and J shed 5 bases, with 18 bases lying between them. Germline V gives CDR1 SGHDT, CDR2 YYEEEE. The CDR3 runs 15 residues. PCR amplification relied on 60 Vbeta primers (plus 13 Jbeta primers). Produced via immunoSEQ multiplex PCR; TCRdb's table is partial and in-frame only. This sample carries about 120,000 clones, 60% to 85% of them seen once, and the ten largest clones take 1.3%. Sample: PBMCs. This TCR came from a woman aged 25 to 39 in good health and CMV-seronegative. The chain recombines TRBV5-6 with TRBJ1-1, with a possible D match to TRBD1 (6 bases). CDR3 sequence: CASSHSGWGQTEAFF. The CDR3 DNA sequence: TGTGCCAGCAGCCACAGTGGATGGGGGCAGACTGAAGCTTTCTTT.